A selection of T cell receptor beta chains follows, all from one sample in a study of OX40 agonist ivuxolimab in advanced cancers. The repertoire was sequenced with immunoSEQ multiplex PCR; TCRdb's copy has only in-frame clones and lacks some. The sample contains roughly 70,000 clones, roughly 87% of which appear only once. Sample: CD4+ or CD8+ T cells sorted from blood, taken in a trial of the OX40 agonist ivuxolimab. The receptors here all came from an adult with an advanced solid tumor such as melanoma, head and neck, liver or kidney cancer. Both conserved end residues are part of each CDR3. Each record gives: D gene, V gene, clone size, J gene, CDR3 protein, CDR3 DNA. The D gene is left open where the match is weak. Size is stated for part of the rows, as once, few or many counts, or as a class when the clone is expanded.

D: TRBD2; V: TRBV7-7; size: once; J: TRBJ2-1; CDR3: CASSLGTSGSSYNEQFF; DNA: TGTGCTAGCAGCTTAGGAACTAGCGGGAGCTCCTACAATGAGCAGTTCTTC
D: TRBD1; V: TRBV19; size: .; J: TRBJ1-1; CDR3: CASSIAGTGHTEAFF; DNA: TGTGCCAGTAGTATAGCGGGGACAGGGCACACTGAAGCTTTCTTT
D: TRBD1; V: TRBV15; size: .; J: TRBJ1-1; CDR3: CATSSQQGPTEAFF; DNA: TGTGCCACCAGCAGTCAACAGGGGCCCACTGAAGCTTTCTTT
D: TRBD2; V: TRBV15; size: once; J: TRBJ2-7; CDR3: CATSRNPRGGEQYF; DNA: TGTGCCACCAGCAGAAACCCGCGCGGGGGCGAGCAGTACTTC
D: TRBD2; V: TRBV25-1; size: .; J: TRBJ2-6; CDR3: CASSPSLAGDSGANVLTF; DNA: TGTGCCAGCAGTCCCTCACTAGCGGGGGACTCTGGGGCCAACGTCCTGACTTTC
D: TRBD2; V: TRBV7-3; size: .; J: TRBJ2-1; CDR3: CASSPGGTEGDEQFF; DNA: TGTGCCAGCAGCCCGGGGGGGACTGAGGGCGATGAGCAGTTCTTC
D: TRBD1; V: TRBV5-1; size: .; J: TRBJ2-2; CDR3: CASSRGQGANTGELFF; DNA: TGCGCCAGCAGCAGAGGACAGGGGGCGAACACCGGGGAGCTGTTTTTT
D: .; V: TRBV19; size: .; J: TRBJ2-7; CDR3: CASSGLGSYEQYF; DNA: TGTGCCAGTTCGGGACTGGGATCCTACGAGCAGTACTTC
D: .; V: TRBV5-4; size: .; J: TRBJ1-2; CDR3: CASSRPGGGYTF; DNA: TGTGCCAGCAGTCGACCGGGAGGGGGCTACACCTTC
D: .; V: TRBV14; size: .; J: TRBJ2-1; CDR3: CASSQLAWNEQFF; DNA: TGTGCCAGCAGCCAGTTAGCATGGAATGAGCAGTTCTTC
D: .; V: TRBV28; size: .; J: TRBJ2-7; CDR3: CASSLALRGGEQYF; DNA: TGTGCCAGCAGTTTAGCCCTCAGGGGAGGTGAGCAGTACTTC
D: TRBD2; V: TRBV5-1; size: .; J: TRBJ2-3; CDR3: CASSSSGTGTDTQYF; DNA: TGCGCCAGCAGCTCTAGCGGTACTGGCACAGATACGCAGTATTTT
D: .; V: TRBV7-2; size: .; J: TRBJ2-5; CDR3: CASSPSGWQETQYF; DNA: TGTGCCAGCAGCCCCAGCGGGTGGCAAGAGACCCAGTACTTC
D: .; V: TRBV5-4; size: .; J: TRBJ2-3; CDR3: CASSRGGNTDTQYF; DNA: TGTGCCAGCAGCCGAGGGGGGAACACAGATACGCAGTATTTT
D: .; V: TRBV15; size: .; J: TRBJ2-1; CDR3: CATSRDSGAYNEQFF; DNA: TGTGCCACCAGCAGAGATAGCGGAGCCTACAATGAGCAGTTCTTC
D: .; V: TRBV7-9; size: .; J: TRBJ2-1; CDR3: CASSFRGQGDNEQFF; DNA: TGTGCCAGCAGCTTCCGCGGCCAGGGAGACAATGAGCAGTTCTTC
D: .; V: TRBV6-5; size: .; J: TRBJ1-2; CDR3: CASSSTTGYYGYTF; DNA: TGTGCCAGCAGTTCCACCACCGGCTACTATGGCTACACCTTC
D: .; V: TRBV7-8; size: .; J: TRBJ1-5; CDR3: CASEGTIGGISNQPQHF; DNA: TGTGCCAGCGAGGGGACCATAGGAGGGATTAGCAATCAGCCCCAGCATTTT
D: .; V: TRBV25-1; size: .; J: TRBJ2-7; CDR3: CASSGQGPEEAYEQYF; DNA: TGTGCCAGCAGTGGGCAGGGACCCGAGGAAGCCTACGAGCAGTACTTC
D: TRBD1; V: TRBV10-3; size: .; J: TRBJ1-2; CDR3: CAISYEQGAGGYTF; DNA: TGTGCCATCAGCTACGAACAGGGGGCTGGTGGCTACACCTTC